This T cell receptor beta chain was observed in a study of T cell clones after liver transplantation. Overall study findings and caveats: Compared with third party-reactive sequences, donor-reactive ones declined more, independent of withdrawal success. Low donor cell numbers restricted donor-reactive repertoire measurement in two subjects.

On this clone itself: Antigen unknown.

Per the germline V gene, CDR1 is SGHTS and CDR2 is YDEGEE. Trimming removed 0 bases from V and 7 bases from J, with 5 bases in between. CDR3 length: 12 amino acids. Sorting of unstimulated PBMCs yielded separate CD3+CD4+ and CD3+CD8+ fractions. The data were produced by immunoSEQ multiplex PCR, yet TCRdb's version contains in-frame clones alone and is incomplete. The sample has over 100,000 clones, around four fifths seen once; the top ten hold around 0.97%. The gene calls are TRBV5-8 and TRBJ1-5, with no clear D. This specimen was CD4+ T cells from blood, taken before liver transplant. The sequence was obtained from a human donor who received a liver transplant. CDR3 nucleotide sequence: TGTGCCAGCAGCTTGGCCAGGCAGCCCCAGCATTTT. Amino acid sequence: CASSLARQPQHF.